This TCR beta chain originates from a study of blood T cell repertoires in COVID-19. Assay used: immunoSEQ multiplex PCR; TCRdb lists only in-frame clones, some missing. The sample includes about 140,000 clones, about four fifths of them seen just once. This CDR3 has 15 residues. Trimming removed 4 bases from V and 3 bases from J; junction bases left unmatched: 9. CDR1 is SGHNT and CDR2 is YYREEE in the germline V gene (reference sequence). This TCR was recovered from an older woman with acute or convalescent COVID-19. The sequencing input was peripheral blood. This rearrangement joins TRBV5-4 to TRBJ1-1; 7 nucleotides align to TRBD1. In nucleotides, the CDR3 is TGTGCCAGCAGCCCCCACCGACAGGGAGACACTGAAGCTTTCTTT. Protein sequence: CASSPHRQGDTEAFF.